This T cell receptor (beta chain) was sequenced during a study of blood T cell repertoires in COVID-19. Looking at the study overall: There were acute and convalescent COVID-19 samples, and they came from the United States, Italy and Spain.

Participants spanned ages about 18 to 89 years and resided in roughly 22 US areas. Participants' own reports of clinical history determined their cohort assignment. As originally analysed: Scientists estimated how many nucleated cells there were by amplifying reference gene primers. Data came from immunoSEQ multiplex PCR; TCRdb stores just in-frame clones and leaves some out. For V, J and clone size, that table is used; D and trimming come from the DNA. The profile shows a few hundred thousand clones, roughly nine tenths of them singletons. The CDR3 consists of 12 residues. Trimming removed 6 bases at V and 3 bases at J, with 7 bases between.

J is TRBJ2-3 and V is TRBV12-3 or TRBV12-4; D gene unclear. Sequenced: PBMCs or T cells enriched from blood (not recorded which). The sequence was collected from a human donor in a cohort exposed to, infected with or recovered from COVID-19 (not recorded which). The donor label of this sample is uncertain. CDR3 DNA: TGTGCCAGCAGCCAGAAGACAGATACGCAGTATTTT. Amino acids: CASSQKTDTQYF.